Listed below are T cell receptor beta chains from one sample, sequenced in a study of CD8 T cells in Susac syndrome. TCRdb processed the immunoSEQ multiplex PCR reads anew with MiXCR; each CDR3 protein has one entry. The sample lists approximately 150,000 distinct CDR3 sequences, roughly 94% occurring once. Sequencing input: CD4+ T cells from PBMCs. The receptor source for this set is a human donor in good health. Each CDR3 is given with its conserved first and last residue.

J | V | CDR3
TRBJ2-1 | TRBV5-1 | CASSGSGTSDNEQFF
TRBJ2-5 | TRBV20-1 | CSARDLAGEKWETQYF
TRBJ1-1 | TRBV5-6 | CASTERYTEAFF
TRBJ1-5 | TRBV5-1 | CASSAQGAGQPQHF
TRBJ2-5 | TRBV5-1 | CASSGGLAGTFSQEAQYF
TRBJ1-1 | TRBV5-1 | CASSLRQGSMNTEAFF
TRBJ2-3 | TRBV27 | CASSFVGRGLGDTQYF
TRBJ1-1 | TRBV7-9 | CASSLNPVGTEAFF
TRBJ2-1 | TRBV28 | CASSLWLAGSSYNEQFF
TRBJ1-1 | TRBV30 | CAGGQPRAFF
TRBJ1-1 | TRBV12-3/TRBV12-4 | CASSLGGPTEAFF
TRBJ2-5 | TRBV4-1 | CASSLPTGSGVRIQETQYF
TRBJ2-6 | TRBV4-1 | CASSQDPPALSGANVLTF
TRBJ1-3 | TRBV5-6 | CASSLVGDSGNTIYF
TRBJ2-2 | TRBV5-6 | CASSLGGSGGENTGELFF
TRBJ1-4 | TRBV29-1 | CSVEAPMNEKLFF
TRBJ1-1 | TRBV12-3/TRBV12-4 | CASRTGSRGTEAFF
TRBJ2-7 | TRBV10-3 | CASGASGNNEQYF
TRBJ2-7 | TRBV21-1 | CASSSRDRNGSVSEQYF
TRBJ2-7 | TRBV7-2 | CASSPTPGMSYEQYF
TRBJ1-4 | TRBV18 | CASSSDRDEKLFF
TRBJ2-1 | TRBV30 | CAWSWGRASEQFF
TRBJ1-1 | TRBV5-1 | CASSFGGNTEAFF
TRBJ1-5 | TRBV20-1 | CSATGRSNQPQHF
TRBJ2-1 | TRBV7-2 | CASSLGLAGDEQFF
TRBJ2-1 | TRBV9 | CASSVGLDGRGDEQFF
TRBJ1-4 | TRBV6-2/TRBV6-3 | CASSYSEKLFF
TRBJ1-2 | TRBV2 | CASSAEPTNYGYTF
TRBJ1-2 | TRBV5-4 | CASSLGGTGGYTF
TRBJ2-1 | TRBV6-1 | CASSMGASAVNEQFF
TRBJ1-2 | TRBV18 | CASSPDRIAYGYTF
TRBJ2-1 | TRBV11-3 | CASSLLRAGGPPINEQFF
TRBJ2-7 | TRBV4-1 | CASRHRDRAYEQYF
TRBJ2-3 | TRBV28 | CASTSLAGGSRDTQYF
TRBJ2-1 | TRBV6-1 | CASSPTGGQGPYNEQFF
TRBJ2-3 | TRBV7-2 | CASSPRGSLQEIRTQYF
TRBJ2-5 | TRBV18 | CASSPRDRARETQYF
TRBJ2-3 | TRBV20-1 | CSARGRGSGTDTQYF
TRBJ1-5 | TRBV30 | CAWSVSGAWGNQPQHF
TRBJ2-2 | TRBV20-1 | CSARRLPGELFF
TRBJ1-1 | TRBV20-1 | CSATLLNTEAFF
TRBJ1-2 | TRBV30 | CAWGYEDSFYGYTF
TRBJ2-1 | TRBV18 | CASSPSSGAYNEQFF
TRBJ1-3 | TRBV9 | CASSARQRSAGNTIYF
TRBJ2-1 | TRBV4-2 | CASSQDAAIYNEQFF
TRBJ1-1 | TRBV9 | CASSVEMNTEAFF
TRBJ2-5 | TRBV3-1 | CASSDRSQETQYF
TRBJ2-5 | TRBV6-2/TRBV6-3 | CASSRRTGDETQYF
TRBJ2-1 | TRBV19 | CASSMSSDSYNEQFF
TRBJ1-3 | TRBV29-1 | CSAEDRNSGNTIYF
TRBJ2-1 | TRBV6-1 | CASSWDRRYEQFF
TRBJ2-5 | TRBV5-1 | CASSPGVAGAETQYF
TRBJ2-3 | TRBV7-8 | CASSFRSARDTQYF
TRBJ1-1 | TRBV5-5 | CASSRSGQSNTEAFF